Given below is one T cell receptor beta chain in context. Its antigen is as yet unknown. The sample contains more than one DNA sequence encoding this CDR3. This sample is drawn from a study of T cell responses to AZD1222 COVID-19 vaccine. The CDR3 runs 13 residues. Germline assignment: CDR1 KGHSH and CDR2 LQKENI. V was shortened by 3 bases and J by 2 bases, with 7 bases between the two germline ends. Using immunoSEQ multiplex PCR, the repertoire was profiled, and TCRdb retains in-frame clones only, with some absent. The sample lists tens of thousands of clones; around 80% were seen once. Whole-study results and caveats: Regions 160-218 and 743-854 dominated among vaccine-associated CD4 TCRs spanning spike. Every sample of the repertoires postdated the peak T cell response. When two AZD1222 doses had been given, Spike-specific TCR breadth and depth rose.

The TCR comes from an adult in good health. The V and J genes are TRBV18 and TRBJ1-1; no clear D gene. The sample consisted of peripheral blood, taken on day 0 of AZD1222 vaccination. CDR3 DNA sequence: TGTGCCAGCTCACCGGGTCTTAACACTGAAGCTTTCTTT. Its translation: CASSPGLNTEAFF.